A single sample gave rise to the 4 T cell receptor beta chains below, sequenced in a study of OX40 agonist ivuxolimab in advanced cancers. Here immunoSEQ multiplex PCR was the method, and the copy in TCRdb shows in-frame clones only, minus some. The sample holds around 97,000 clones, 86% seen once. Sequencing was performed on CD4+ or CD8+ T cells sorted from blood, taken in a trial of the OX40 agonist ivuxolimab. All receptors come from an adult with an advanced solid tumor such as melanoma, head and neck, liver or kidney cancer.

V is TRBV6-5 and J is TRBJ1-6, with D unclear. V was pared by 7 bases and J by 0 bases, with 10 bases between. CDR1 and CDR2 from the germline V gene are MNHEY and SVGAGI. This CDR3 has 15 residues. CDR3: CASTYTNSYNSPLHF. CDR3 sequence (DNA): TGTGCCAGCACCTATACAAACTCCTATAATTCACCCCTCCACTTT.

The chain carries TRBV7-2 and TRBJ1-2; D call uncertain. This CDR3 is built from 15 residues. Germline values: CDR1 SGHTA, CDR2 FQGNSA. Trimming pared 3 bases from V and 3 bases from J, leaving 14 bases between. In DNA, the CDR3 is TGTGCCAGCAGCTTGAGAGACCGAACAGACTATGGCTACACCTTC. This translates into CASSLRDRTDYGYTF.

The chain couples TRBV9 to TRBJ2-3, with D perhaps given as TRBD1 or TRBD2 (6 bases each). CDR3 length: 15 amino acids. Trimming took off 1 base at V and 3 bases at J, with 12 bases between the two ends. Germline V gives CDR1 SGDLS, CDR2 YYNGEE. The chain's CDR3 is CASSVRRGGTDTQYF. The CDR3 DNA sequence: TGTGCCAGCAGCGTACGCAGGGGAGGAACAGATACGCAGTATTTT. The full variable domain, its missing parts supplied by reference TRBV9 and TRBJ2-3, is DSGVTQTPKHLITATGQRVTLRCSPRSGDLSVYWYQQSLDQGLQFLIQYYNGEERAKGNILERFSAQQFPDLHSELNLSSLELGDSALYFCASSVRRGGTDTQYFGPGTRLTVL.

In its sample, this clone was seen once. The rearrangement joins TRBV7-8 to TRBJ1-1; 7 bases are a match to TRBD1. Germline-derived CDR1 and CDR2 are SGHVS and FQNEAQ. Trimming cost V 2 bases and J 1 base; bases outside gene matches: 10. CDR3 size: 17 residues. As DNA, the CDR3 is TGTGCCAGCAGCTTATTGTCACAGGGACAGACGAACACTGAAGCTTTCTTT. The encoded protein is CASSLLSQGQTNTEAFF.